Presented here are 6 T cell receptor beta chains from one specimen sequenced in a study of T cells in Graves' hyperthyroidism and ophthalmopathy. Regions amplified from RNA transcripts were the TCR beta CDR3 regions. HTBI primers drove first-round RT-PCR of the TCR CDR3. One entry per CDR3 protein, called by TCRdb with MiXCR from the multiplex PCR reads. This table has 350,000 to 450,000 distinct CDR3 sequences, about 18% appearing once. Sample: blood. The receptors stem from a woman in her thirties with Graves' hyperthyroidism that later progressed to Graves' ophthalmopathy.

This clonotype was recorded at least ten times. The chain couples TRBV20-1 to TRBJ2-3, with 13 bases that match TRBD2. This CDR3 has 17 amino acids. Germline V gene sequence: CDR1 DFQATT, CDR2 SNEGSKA (reference sequence). Trimming took 5 bases from V and 4 from J; bases not matched to a gene: 12. The CDR3 DNA sequence: TGCAGTGCTCACATTAGGACTAGCGGGAGATTGCCAGATACGCAGTATTTT. Protein: CSAHIRTSGRLPDTQYF.

There are many counts of this clonotype. The J gene is TRBJ2-1, the V gene TRBV12-3 or TRBV12-4; 10 nucleotides align to TRBD2. Trimming at V came to 3 bases and at J to 7 bases, leaving 6 bases not matched to a gene. The CDR3 spans 15 residues. In nucleotides, the CDR3 is TGTGCCAGCAGTTTGGGTAGCGGGAGGACGAATGAGCAGTTCTTC. Its translation is CASSLGSGRTNEQFF.

As to this clonotype: Being one base from a much bigger clone, this may be a read error. The V gene is TRBV12-3 or TRBV12-4, the J gene TRBJ2-1; TRBD2 aligns across 7 bases. This CDR3 has 15 amino acids. CDR3 protein: CASSLWGGEYNKQFF. CDR3 bases: TGTGCCAGCAGTCTATGGGGGGGGGAATACAATAAGCAGTTCTTC.

This clonotype was recorded many times. The rearrangement links TRBV2 to TRBJ1-2; 7 bases agree with TRBD1. Per the germline V gene, CDR1 is SNHLY and CDR2 is FYNNEI. This CDR3 is built from 17 residues. V lost 7 bases and J lost 4; bases outside the gene matches: 18. CDR3 coding DNA: TGTGCCAGCACGAAACCCAACAGGACAGGCGGGAGCTATGGCTACACCTTC. Translated: CASTKPNRTGGSYGYTF.

This clonotype was seen repeatedly, ten times or more. V is TRBV28 and J is TRBJ1-1, with 11 nucleotides matching TRBD1. The CDR3 extends over 12 amino acids. V trimming: 9 bases; J trimming: 5 bases; junction bases outside the gene matches: 2. Looked up from germline, CDR1 is MDHEN and CDR2 is SYDVKM. The CDR3 is CASWDRGTEAFF. The CDR3 nucleotides read TGTGCCAGTTGGGACAGGGGGACTGAAGCTTTCTTT.

This clonotype showed up many times. V is TRBV3-1 and J is TRBJ1-2; D not resolved. Germline V gene sequence: CDR1 LGHDT, CDR2 YNNKEL (reference sequence). Trimming left V 6 bases short and J 0 bases short, with 17 bases between. The CDR3 has 16 amino acids. CDR3 sequence: CASSRSHIATNYGYTF. DNA for the CDR3: TGTGCCAGCAGTCGGTCACACATTGCGACTAACTATGGCTACACCTTC.